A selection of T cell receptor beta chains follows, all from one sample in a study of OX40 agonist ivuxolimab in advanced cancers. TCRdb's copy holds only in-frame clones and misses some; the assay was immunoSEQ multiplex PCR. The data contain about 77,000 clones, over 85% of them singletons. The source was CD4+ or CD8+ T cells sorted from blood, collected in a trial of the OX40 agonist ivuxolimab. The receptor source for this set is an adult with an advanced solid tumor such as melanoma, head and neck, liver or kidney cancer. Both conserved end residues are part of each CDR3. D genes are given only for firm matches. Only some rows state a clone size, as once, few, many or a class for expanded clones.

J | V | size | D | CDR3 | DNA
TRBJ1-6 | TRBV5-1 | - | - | CASTGSPLHF | TGCGCCAGCACGGGTTCACCCCTCCACTTT
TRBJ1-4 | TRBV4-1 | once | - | CASSRTRTNEKLFF | TGCGCCAGCAGCCGCACCCGGACTAATGAAAAACTGTTTTTT
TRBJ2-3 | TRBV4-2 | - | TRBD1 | CASSQGAGGHSSSDTQYF | TGTGCCAGCAGCCAAGGTGCAGGGGGACATTCTAGTTCAGATACGCAGTATTTT
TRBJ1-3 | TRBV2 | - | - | CASSYGNRASIYF | TGTGCCAGCAGTTATGGTAACAGGGCATCCATATATTTT
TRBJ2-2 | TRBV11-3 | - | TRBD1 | CASSLEGTGGIGELFF | TGTGCCAGCAGCTTAGAGGGGACAGGGGGAATCGGGGAGCTGTTTTTT
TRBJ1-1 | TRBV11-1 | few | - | CASSLDRAEAFF | TGTGCCAGCAGCTTAGACAGAGCTGAAGCTTTCTTT
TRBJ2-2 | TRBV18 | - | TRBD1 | CASSPRTGGDTGELFF | TGTGCCAGCTCACCACGGACAGGGGGGGACACCGGGGAGCTGTTTTTT
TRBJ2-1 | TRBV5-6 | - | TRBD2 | CASSLGGGGPRYEQFF | TGTGCCAGCAGCTTGGGGGGCGGGGGGCCGAGGTATGAGCAGTTCTTC
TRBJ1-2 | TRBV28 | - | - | CASSFPSPVPYGYTF | TGTGCCAGCAGTTTCCCGTCCCCCGTTCCCTATGGCTACACCTTC
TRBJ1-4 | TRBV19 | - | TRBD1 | CASSRGTGGLSNEKLFF | TGTGCCAGTAGCCGGGGGACAGGAGGGCTTTCCAATGAAAAACTGTTTTTT
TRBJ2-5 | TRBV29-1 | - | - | CSVGNMQETQYF | TGCAGCGTTGGTAACATGCAAGAGACCCAGTACTTC
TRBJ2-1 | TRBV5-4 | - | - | CASSLESAYNEQFF | TGTGCCAGCAGCTTGGAGTCAGCTTACAATGAGCAGTTCTTC
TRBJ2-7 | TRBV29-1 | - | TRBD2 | CSYGLAGIAHEQYF | TGCAGCTACGGACTAGCGGGAATTGCCCACGAGCAGTACTTC
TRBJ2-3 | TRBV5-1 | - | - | CASRSQGGATDTQYF | TGCGCCAGCAGATCTCAAGGGGGGGCGACAGATACGCAGTATTTT
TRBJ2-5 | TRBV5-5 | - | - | CASSLVRVETQYF | TGTGCCAGCAGCTTGGTTCGGGTTGAGACCCAGTACTTC
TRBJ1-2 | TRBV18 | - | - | CASSPDYGYTF | TGTGCCAGCTCACCTGACTATGGCTACACCTTC
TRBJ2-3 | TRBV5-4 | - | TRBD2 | CASSFRGGITDTQYF | TGTGCCAGCAGCTTTCGGGGGGGGATCACAGATACGCAGTATTTT
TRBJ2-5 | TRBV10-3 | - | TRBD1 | CAISDQSDRGGETQYF | TGTGCCATCAGTGACCAAAGCGACAGGGGGGGGGAGACCCAGTACTTC
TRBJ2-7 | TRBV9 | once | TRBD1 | CASSAGQGNYEQYF | TGTGCCAGCAGCGCCGGACAGGGGAACTACGAGCAGTACTTC
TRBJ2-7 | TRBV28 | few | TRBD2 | CASSAGGLSYEQYF | TGTGCCAGCAGTGCGGGGGGGCTCTCCTACGAGCAGTACTTC
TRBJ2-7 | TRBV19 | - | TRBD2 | CASSIALAGYEQYF | TGTGCCAGTAGTATAGCACTAGCGGGGTACGAGCAGTACTTC
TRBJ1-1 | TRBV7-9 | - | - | CASSLGGGGTEAFF | TGTGCCAGCAGCTTAGGTGGGGGCGGCACTGAAGCTTTCTTT
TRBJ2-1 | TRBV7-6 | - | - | CASSPPHGDHEQFF | TGTGCCAGCAGCCCCCCTCACGGGGACCATGAGCAGTTCTTC